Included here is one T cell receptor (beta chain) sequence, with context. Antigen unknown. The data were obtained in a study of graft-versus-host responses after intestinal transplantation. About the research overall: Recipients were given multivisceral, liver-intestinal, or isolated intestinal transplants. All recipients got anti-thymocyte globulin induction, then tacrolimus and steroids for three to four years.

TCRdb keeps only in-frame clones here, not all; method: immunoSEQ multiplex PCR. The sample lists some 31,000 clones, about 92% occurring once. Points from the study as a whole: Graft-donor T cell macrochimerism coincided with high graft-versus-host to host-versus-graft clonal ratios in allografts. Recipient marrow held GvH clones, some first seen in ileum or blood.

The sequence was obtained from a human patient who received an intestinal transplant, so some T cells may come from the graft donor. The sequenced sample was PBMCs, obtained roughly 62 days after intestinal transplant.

CDR3 loop: CASSIEPWTSSDTGELFF. The DNA of the CDR3 is TGTGCCAGTAGTATCGAACCCTGGACTAGTTCCGACACCGGGGAGCTGTTTTTT. The V call is TRBV19, the J call TRBJ2-2, with 7 bases that match TRBD2. This CDR3 contains 18 residues. The V and J ends lost 3 bases and 3 bases, in that order; junction bases with no gene match: 13. From germline, CDR1 is LNHDA and CDR2 SQIVND (reference sequence). Together with reference TRBV19 and TRBJ2-2, the CDR3 gives the full variable domain: DGGITQSPKYLFRKEGQNVTLSCEQNLNHDAMYWYRQDPGQGLRLIYYSQIVNDFQKGDIAEGYSVSREKKESFPLTVTSAQKNPTAFYLCASSIEPWTSSDTGELFFGEGSRLTVL.